This is a list of T cell receptor beta chains from one sample in a study of Graves' ophthalmopathy and Graves' hyperthyroidism. TCRdb fed the multiplex PCR reads into MiXCR, producing one record per CDR3 protein. The data contain approximately 380,000 distinct CDR3 sequences, around a fifth of them singletons. What was sequenced was peripheral blood. The receptors were gathered from a woman aged 18-29 years with stable Graves' hyperthyroidism. The CDR3 runs from the conserved cysteine through the conserved F or W. D genes are given only for firm matches. The size field is filled for only some rows; it gives once, few, many or a size class.

D: TRBD2; size: many; V: TRBV30; J: TRBJ2-7; CDR3: CAWSAGLARSF; DNA: TGTGCCTGGAGTGCGGGACTAGCGAGATCCTTC
D: -; size: many; V: TRBV28; J: TRBJ2-7; CDR3: CASSFLSSVYEQYF; DNA: TGTGCCAGCAGTTTTTTGTCATCGGTTTACGAGCAGTACTTC
D: -; size: many; V: TRBV7-2; J: TRBJ1-2; CDR3: CASSPTRGRGLRYGYTF; DNA: TGTGCCAGCAGCCCTACCCGGGGGCGGGGACTTCGCTATGGCTACACCTTC
D: -; size: -; V: TRBV19; J: TRBJ1-3; CDR3: CASSVSLDDFSGNTIYF; DNA: TGTGCCAGTAGTGTCTCGCTAGACGACTTCTCTGGAAACACCATATATTTT
D: -; size: -; V: TRBV12-3/TRBV12-4; J: TRBJ1-2; CDR3: CASSWGRLDYGYTF; DNA: TGTGCCAGCAGCTGGGGGCGCCTCGACTATGGCTACACCTTC
D: -; size: many; V: TRBV20-1; J: TRBJ1-6; CDR3: CSAIQGSYNSPLHF; DNA: TGCAGTGCTATTCAGGGGTCCTATAATTCACCCCTCCACTTT
D: -; size: many; V: TRBV6-1; J: TRBJ1-6; CDR3: CASTRPSSSYNSPLHF; DNA: TGTGCCAGCACCCGACCCTCAAGCTCCTATAATTCACCCCTCCACTTT
D: TRBD1; size: many; V: TRBV27; J: TRBJ1-5; CDR3: CASSPDRGRGNQPQHF; DNA: TGTGCCAGCAGTCCGGACAGGGGCAGGGGCAATCAGCCCCAGCATTTT
D: -; size: -; V: TRBV27; J: TRBJ2-7; CDR3: CASSLSGGRYEQYF; DNA: TGTGCCAGCAGTTTATCGGGGGGAAGGTACGAGCAGTACTTC
D: TRBD1; size: -; V: TRBV28; J: TRBJ2-2; CDR3: CASSPGQGWTGELFF; DNA: TGTGCCAGCAGTCCCGGACAGGGATGGACCGGGGAGCTGTTTTTT
D: TRBD2; size: many; V: TRBV6-5; J: TRBJ2-2; CDR3: CASKLLAGENTGELFF; DNA: TGTGCCAGCAAGCTTCTAGCGGGAGAGAACACCGGGGAGCTGTTTTTT
D: -; size: many; V: TRBV7-2; J: TRBJ2-7; CDR3: CASSLEFLYEQYF; DNA: TGTGCCAGCAGCTTGGAGTTCCTCTACGAGCAGTACTTC
D: -; size: many; V: TRBV15; J: TRBJ2-7; CDR3: CATIKPGQLYEQYF; DNA: TGTGCCACCATCAAACCGGGACAACTCTACGAGCAGTACTTC
D: -; size: many; V: TRBV18; J: TRBJ2-2; CDR3: CASSPRATNTGELFF; DNA: TGTGCCAGCTCACCAAGGGCCACGAACACCGGGGAGCTGTTTTTT
D: TRBD1; size: many; V: TRBV12-3/TRBV12-4; J: TRBJ2-7; CDR3: CASRDSTGDPYEQYF; DNA: TGTGCCAGCAGGGATTCTACAGGGGACCCCTACGAGCAGTACTTC